The next 20 T cell receptor beta chains were all read from a single sample in a study of low-dose radiotherapy and immunotherapy resistance in tumors. Time point described: after trial treatment. Treatment denoted: LDRT plus nivolumab, ipilimumab, low-dose cyclophosphamide and aspirin (RACIN trial). Primers used for first-strand cDNA, a TRAV- and TRBV-specific set, covered both alpha and beta chains. The TCRs were subjected to amplification over around 18 PCR cycles employing a constant-region primer in conjunction with a V-primer adapter. MiXCR, applied by TCRdb to the reads, yields one record per CDR3 protein. The data show around 80,000 distinct CDR3 sequences, less than 20% seen once. Sample: PBMCs, taken after low-dose radiotherapy plus immunotherapy. The receptors come from a male donor with prostate cancer.

This clonotype has ten or more counts. The chain joins TRBV4-3 to TRBJ2-7; D uncertain. V was shortened by 0 bases and J by 0 bases, with 9 bases between the two germline ends. This CDR3 spans 15 amino acids. Germline V gives CDR1 LGHNA, CDR2 YSLEER. CDR3 sequence (DNA): TGCGCCAGCAGCCAAGATAGAGCGAGCTCCTACGAGCAGTACTTC. Protein sequence: CASSQDRASSYEQYF.

This clonotype was seen repeatedly, ten times or more. This chain joins TRBV12-3 or TRBV12-4 and TRBJ2-2; TRBD2 agrees at 11 bases. The CDR3 totals 16 residues. The ends lost 2 bases at V and 7 bases at J; junction bases unmatched: 6. The CDR3 is CASSLILAGVGGELFF. The CDR3 DNA sequence: TGTGCCAGCAGTTTAATACTAGCGGGAGTAGGCGGGGAGCTGTTTTTT.

The V call is TRBV9, the J call TRBJ2-7; TRBD1 might be the D (5 bases). Germline V lookup: CDR1 SGDLS, CDR2 YYNGEE. V was clipped by 4 bases and J by 2 bases, with 22 bases between them. The CDR3 extends over 17 amino acids. CDR3 sequence reads: CASSIGAATLPPYEQYF. The CDR3 nucleotides are TGTGCCAGCAGCATAGGGGCGGCAACTCTTCCGCCCTACGAGCAGTACTTC.

This clonotype was picked up many times. The V call is TRBV20-1, the J call TRBJ2-1; the match to TRBD2 covers 9 bases. The CDR3 totals 14 residues. Trimming cost V 0 bases and J 9 bases; bases outside gene matches: 6. Germline V gene sequence: CDR1 DFQATT, CDR2 SNEGSKA (reference sequence). The CDR3 is CSAREPSGIIEQFF. CDR3 bases: TGCAGTGCTAGAGAACCTAGCGGGATCATTGAGCAGTTCTTC.

This clonotype was picked up many times. V is TRBV6-2 or TRBV6-3 and J is TRBJ2-1; 8 bases are shared with TRBD2. The junction had 7 bases not matched to a gene; V was cut back by 3 bases and J by 6 bases. This CDR3 is 15 amino acids long. Germline CDR1 is MNHEY and CDR2 is SVGEGT. The CDR3 reads CASSYAAGGTNEQFF. Here the CDR3 DNA reads TGTGCCAGCAGTTATGCGGCGGGAGGTACCAATGAGCAGTTCTTC.

The chain has TRBV27 and TRBJ1-4; tentative D call: TRBD1 (6 bases). The germline gives CDR1 MNHEY, CDR2 SMNVEV (reference sequence). Between the trimmed V and J ends, which lost 6 bases and 6 bases, there was a span of 14 bases. The CDR3 length is 14 residues. CDR3 DNA sequence: TGTGCCAGCAGATCAACAGGGTGGGATGAAAAACTGTTTTTT. Protein: CASRSTGWDEKLFF. The full variable domain, with the rest looked up from reference TRBV27 and TRBJ1-4, is EAQVTQNPRYLITVTGKKLTVTCSQNMNHEYMSWYRQDPGLGLRQIYYSMNVEVTDKGDVPEGYKVSRKEKRNFPLILESPSPNQTSLYFCASRSTGWDEKLFFGSGTQLSVL.

This clonotype has at least ten counts. The V and J genes are TRBV7-2 and TRBJ2-1; D is possibly TRBD1 or TRBD2 (5 bases each). This CDR3 contains 13 residues. V lost 7 bases and J lost 2, with 9 bases in between. Per germline, CDR1 SGHTA and CDR2 FQGNSA. The CDR3 nucleotides read TGTGCCAGCACCCCGGGACCCTACAATGAGCAGTTCTTC. Translation gives CASTPGPYNEQFF.

This chain joins TRBV28 and TRBJ2-3; the D call may be TRBD1 or TRBD2 (6 bases each). Trimming pared 5 bases from V and 1 base from J, leaving 13 bases between. The CDR3 runs to 15 residues. CDR1 and CDR2 from the germline V gene are MDHEN and SYDVKM. The CDR3 protein is CASSPQGLGTDTQYF. CDR3 sequence (DNA): TGTGCCAGCAGTCCACAGGGACTCGGCACAGATACGCAGTATTTT.

A remark on this clonotype: A single base is all that separates this from a far larger clone, so a read error is likely. This chain joins TRBV29-1 and TRBJ2-5; D possibly corresponds to TRBD1 (6 bases). The CDR3 is 11 amino acids. CDR1 is SQVTM, CDR2 ANQGSEA, per germline. Trimming removed 7 bases from V and 11 bases from J, with 17 bases in between. In DNA form, the CDR3 reads TGCAGCGGGAGACGGGACAATGAGCAGTACTTC. Its protein product is CSGRRDNEQYF.

This clonotype was counted many times. The V and J genes are TRBV29-1 and TRBJ1-3; the D gene is possibly TRBD1 (5 bases). This CDR3 comprises 13 residues. Germline V gene lookup returns CDR1 SQVTM and CDR2 ANQGSEA. Trimming left V 2 bases short and J 7 bases short, with 12 bases between. The CDR3 loop is CSVEQGRDNTIYF. In nucleotides, the CDR3 is TGCAGCGTTGAACAAGGCAGGGACAACACCATATATTTT.

Points on this clonotype: Only one base separates this from a far larger clonotype, so it likely reflects a read error. The rearrangement uses TRBV28 and TRBJ2-7, with 12 bases aligning to TRBD2. CDR1 and CDR2 (germline): MDHEN, SYDVKM. J lost 7 bases, V lost 5 bases, and 9 bases had no gene match. This CDR3 is 15 amino acids long. CDR3 sequence reads: CASSPRGLAGNEQYF. The CDR3 DNA reads as TGTGCCAGCAGTCCACGGGGACTAGCGGGCAATGAGCAGTACTTC.

This clonotype was seen repeatedly, ten times or more. V is TRBV9 and J is TRBJ2-2, with TRBD2 identical over 7 bases. Germline loops: CDR1 SGDLS, CDR2 YYNGEE. V was clipped by 4 bases and J by 2 bases; unmatched bases: 5. The CDR3 runs 15 residues. The CDR3 reads CASSSTSVNTGELFF. Here the CDR3 DNA reads TGTGCCAGCAGCTCAACTAGCGTCAACACCGGGGAGCTGTTTTTT.

This clonotype was seen ten or more times. This chain's CDR3 is CASSPARRTWEANEKLFF. CDR3 nucleotides: TGTGCCAGCAGCCCCGCGAGGAGGACTTGGGAGGCTAATGAAAAACTGTTTTTT. The rearrangement links TRBV14 to TRBJ1-4; D not resolved. Between the trimmed V and J ends, which lost 4 bases and 3 bases, there was a span of 21 bases. Germline V gene sequence: CDR1 SGHDN, CDR2 FVKESK. CDR3 length: 18 residues.

This clonotype showed up many times. The chain uses TRBV30 and TRBJ2-2; D is uncertain. Germline CDR1 is GTSNPN and CDR2 is SVGIG (reference sequence). Trimming pared 4 bases from V and 3 bases from J, leaving 9 bases between. This CDR3 spans 13 amino acids. The CDR3 sequence is CAWTPQYTGELFF. The CDR3 DNA reads TGTGCCTGGACGCCTCAGTACACCGGGGAGCTGTTTTTT. Filled out from reference TRBV30 and TRBJ2-2, the complete variable domain reads SQTIHQWPATLVQPVGSPLSLECTVEGTSNPNLYWYRQAAGRGLQLLFYSVGIGQISSEVPQNLSASRPQDRQFILSSKKLLLSDSGFYLCAWTPQYTGELFFGEGSRLTVL.

Worth noting for this clonotype: This probably arose from a read error, given a far larger clone one base away. The chain joins TRBV28 to TRBJ2-1; 11 bases are a match to TRBD1. This CDR3 has 13 amino acids. Per the germline V gene, CDR1 is MDHEN and CDR2 is SYDVKM. V lost 8 bases, J lost 10 bases, and 7 bases stayed unmatched. In DNA, the CDR3 is TGTGCCAGCCCGGGACAGGGGGTCCACGAGCAGTTCTTC. This gives the protein CASPGQGVHEQFF.

As concerns this clonotype: It is likely a read error: a sequence one base away is far more abundant. The V call is TRBV5-4, the J call TRBJ2-1; no firm D call. The CDR3 sequence is 13 residues long. Trimming shortened V by 0 bases and J by 10 bases, and 11 bases separated the two germline ends. Germline V CDR1 and CDR2: SGHNT, YYREEE (reference sequence). Written as DNA, the CDR3 is TGTGCCAGCAGCTTGGGGCCTACAACCGAGCAGTTCTTC. Its translation is CASSLGPTTEQFF.

Points on this clonotype: A far more abundant clone sits one base away, making this likely a read error. The chain combines TRBV5-5 with TRBJ2-1; D might be TRBD2 (5 bases). Germline V CDR1 and CDR2: SGHKS, YYEKEE (reference sequence). V lost 3 bases, J lost 10 bases, and 11 bases lay in between. The CDR3 covers 12 residues. CDR3 nucleotides: TGTGCCAGCAGCTCCAGCGGCTACGAGCAGTTCTTC. As protein: CASSSSGYEQFF.

Notes on this clonotype: This probably arose from a read error, given a far larger clone one base away. The rearrangement links TRBV28 to TRBJ2-7; 7 bases align to TRBD2. V shed 8 bases, J shed 7 bases, and the junction held 14 bases outside the gene matches. In germline, CDR1 is MDHEN, CDR2 SYDVKM. The CDR3 is 14 residues long. The CDR3, as DNA: TGTGCCAGCGAAGGACTAGACCAGTACAATGAGCAGTACTTC. Translation gives CASEGLDQYNEQYF. The full variable domain, completed using reference TRBV28 and TRBJ2-7, is DVKVTQSSRYLVKRTGEKVFLECVQDMDHENMFWYRQDPGLGLRLIYFSYDVKMKEKGDIPEGYSVSREKKERFSLILESASTNQTSMYLCASEGLDQYNEQYFGPGTRLTVT.

This clonotype was observed at least ten times. CDR3 residues: CASSPAQETQYF. For the CDR3, the DNA is TGTGCCAGCTCACCCGCTCAAGAGACCCAGTACTTC. J is TRBJ2-5 and V is TRBV18; D is undetermined. Per germline, CDR1 KGHSH and CDR2 LQKENI. V lost 3 bases, J lost 2 bases, and 4 bases lay in between. The CDR3 spans 12 residues. The full variable domain, in which reference TRBV18 and TRBJ2-5 provide the parts outside the CDR3, is NAGVMQNPRHLVRRRGQEARLRCSPMKGHSHVYWYRQLPEEGLKFMVYLQKENIIDESGMPKERFSAEFPKEGPSILRIQQVVRGDSAAYFCASSPAQETQYFGPGTRLLVL.

The sample holds many counts of this clonotype. The V and J genes are TRBV20-1 and TRBJ2-7; 8 positions match TRBD1. V shed 7 bases and J 4 bases; nucleotides not matched to a gene: 6. CDR3 length: 12 residues. Germline V gene data show CDR1 as DFQATT and CDR2 as SNEGSKA (reference sequence). Written as DNA, the CDR3 is TGCAGTGTTGGACAGGGCAGGTACGAGCAGTACTTC. Encoded protein: CSVGQGRYEQYF.